Below are 4 T cell receptor beta chains sequenced from a single sample in a study of shared clonotypes between healthy human individuals (dated by TCRdb to 2020 to 2022). CD8 naive samples consisted of CD45RO-negative cells that were positively selected for CCR7, yielding a CD45RA+CCR7+ population without TemRA cells. Library preparation employed the immunoSEQ multiplex PCR assay. In its TCRdb copy, this immuneACCESS table keeps in-frame sequences only and misses some clones. Where compared with another copy, unresolved V genes explain less than half of these, and the others have no known cause. Present in this sample are under 2,000,000 clones, 85% to 95% of which were seen just once. The biggest ten clones account for around 1% of the sample. Sequences were obtained from naive CD8+ T cells sorted from blood. The cell subset or site label on this specimen signifies: CD45RA+CCR7+. The receptors come from a young man in good health.

This clone was found once. The chain couples TRBV7-6 to TRBJ2-3; 8 nucleotides line up with TRBD1. Germline V gives CDR1 SGHVS, CDR2 FNYEAQ. The CDR3 extends over 14 amino acids. V lost 5 bases and J lost 0; bases outside the gene matches: 1. The CDR3 reads CASSHRGSTDTQYF. The CDR3 coding sequence is TGTGCCAGCAGCCACAGGGGGAGCACAGATACGCAGTATTTT.

This clone was recorded once. V and J are TRBV15 and TRBJ1-5; D unresolved. The V end was cut by 3 bases, the J end by 3 bases, with 9 bases between. This CDR3 has 14 residues. The germline gives CDR1 LNHNV, CDR2 YYDKDF (reference sequence). The DNA of the CDR3 is TGTGCCACCAGCAGGTTGGGTTACAATCAGCCCCAGCATTTT. This encodes CATSRLGYNQPQHF.

The chain uses TRBV27 and TRBJ2-7, with TRBD2 matching 9 bases. Germline V CDR1 and CDR2: MNHEY, SMNVEV (reference sequence). The CDR3 runs 16 residues. V lost 6 bases, J lost 4 bases, and 13 bases stayed unmatched. The CDR3 DNA follows: TGTGCCAGCAGCCCCTTGAGTGTTAGCGGGAGTTACGAGCAGTACTTC. Protein product: CASSPLSVSGSYEQYF.

This rearrangement joins TRBV5-1 to TRBJ2-1; 7 nucleotides align to TRBD1. J gave up 8 bases and V 5 bases, and 13 bases lay outside the gene matches. The V gene's germline CDR1 is SGHRS and CDR2 YFSETQ. The CDR3 totals 15 residues. CDR3 DNA sequence: TGCGCCAGCAGGTACAGGGGTAACATAGGGGATGAGCAGTTCTTC. Translating it yields CASRYRGNIGDEQFF.